This TCR beta chain was found in a study of cytomegalovirus exposure and HLA in healthy donors. Study conclusions and caveats: When the data were analyzed later, several of the most significant clusters appeared to be linked to common viral pathogens.

For this clone: Antigen: not known.

Germline assignment: CDR1 KGHSH and CDR2 LQKENI. CDR3 length: 14 amino acids. V dropped 4 bases and J dropped 5 bases, with 15 bases sitting between them. Amplification used 60 Vbeta primers and 13 Jbeta primers. Using immunoSEQ multiplex PCR, the repertoire was profiled, and TCRdb retains in-frame clones only, with some absent. The profile shows roughly 150,000 clones, roughly 70% of them singletons. The sequenced sample was PBMCs. The TCR was taken from a woman aged 60-70 years in good health and CMV-seropositive. V is TRBV18 and J is TRBJ2-7, with TRBD2 as a possible D gene (6 bases). The CDR3 loop reads CASSLSGGVHEQYF. For the CDR3, the DNA is TGTGCCAGCTCACTCTCCGGGGGAGTACACGAGCAGTACTTC.